The clone carrying this T cell receptor beta chain was seen only a few times. Its antigen is unknown. The CDR3 totals 14 residues. J gave up 6 bases and V 6 bases, and 8 bases lay outside the gene matches. The V gene's germline CDR1 is MNHEY and CDR2 SVGEGT. These data are taken from a study of CD8+CD57+ T cells in acquired aplastic anemia. Turning to the study itself: The average for DNA from sorted CD4+ and CD8+ cells was 2.5 to 4 ug. There were roughly 9.8 million reads, on average, for CD4+ cells from healthy donors.

Both TCR beta VDJ combination and CDR3 sequence profiling were carried out. Genomic DNA was the template for this profiling. Each CDR3 protein is one row after TCRdb ran MiXCR on the reads. The table records some 170,000 distinct CDR3 sequences, roughly 40% of them present only once. General study points: Roughly 31 CD8+ CDR3 sequences occurred in both the patients and the controls.

This chain links TRBV6-2 or TRBV6-3 with TRBJ2-7; 10 positions match TRBD2. The TCR was taken from a human donor in good health. Material for sequencing was sorted CD4+, CD8+, or CD8+CD57+ T cells (not recorded which) from PBMCs. This chain's CDR3 is CASSLSSGGIEQYF. CDR3 sequence (DNA): TGTGCCAGCAGCCTGTCTAGCGGGGGAATCGAGCAGTACTTC.